These T cell receptor beta chains were read from a single sample in a study of T cell repertoires in cytomegalovirus infection. TCRdb processed the reads anew with MiXCR; each CDR3 protein has one entry. Of 650,000 to 900,000 distinct CDR3 sequences detected, about 29% appear once; the ten largest clones hold around 14%. Their target antigens are unknown. Here the sequenced sample was cultured CD8+ T cells from PBMCs, taken from culture after CMV antigen stimulation. These receptors were obtained from a human donor in good health (CMV status not recorded). Some clones in this sample may be carry-over from other donors' samples. The CDR3 runs from the conserved cysteine through the conserved F or W. For some rows the clone size is stated as once, few or many, or as a class when expanded; others skip it.

V gene: TRBV27
clone size: -
J gene: TRBJ2-3
CDR3 protein: CASSLLGVGTDTQYF

V gene: TRBV7-9
clone size: many
J gene: TRBJ1-2
CDR3 protein: CASISPRVEGYTF

V gene: TRBV6-1
clone size: many
J gene: TRBJ1-2
CDR3 protein: CASSEAKGSGYTF

V gene: TRBV19
clone size: many
J gene: TRBJ1-1
CDR3 protein: CASRPLRGLTEAFF

V gene: TRBV6-6
clone size: -
J gene: TRBJ2-4
CDR3 protein: CASRPGTDKNIQYF

V gene: TRBV6-5
clone size: -
J gene: TRBJ1-1
CDR3 protein: CASSYGVPGATEAFF

V gene: TRBV7-2
clone size: few
J gene: TRBJ2-3
CDR3 protein: CASSRTGSRDTQYF

V gene: TRBV6-1
clone size: -
J gene: TRBJ2-7
CDR3 protein: CASSDGKETVSYEQYF

V gene: TRBV6-2/TRBV6-3
clone size: -
J gene: TRBJ2-2
CDR3 protein: CASSYSWQGAGELFF

V gene: TRBV27
clone size: many
J gene: TRBJ2-1
CDR3 protein: CASSWTGGNEQFF

V gene: TRBV13
clone size: -
J gene: TRBJ1-3
CDR3 protein: CASSPRQTGNTIYF

V gene: TRBV28
clone size: -
J gene: TRBJ2-1
CDR3 protein: CASSPTGLIYNEQFF

V gene: TRBV7-9
clone size: -
J gene: TRBJ2-1
CDR3 protein: CASSFERSGRLEQFF

V gene: TRBV14
clone size: few
J gene: TRBJ1-1
CDR3 protein: CASSPHLLLDPTWGTEAFF

V gene: TRBV4-1
clone size: few
J gene: TRBJ2-3
CDR3 protein: CASSQEGGSPRADTQYF

V gene: TRBV27
clone size: -
J gene: TRBJ1-5
CDR3 protein: CASSLSTPGGDQPQHF

V gene: TRBV6-6
clone size: few
J gene: TRBJ2-5
CDR3 protein: CASTRTSGGHLETQYF

V gene: TRBV12-3/TRBV12-4
clone size: -
J gene: TRBJ2-3
CDR3 protein: CASRTSGGEPGTDTQYF

V gene: TRBV5-5
clone size: few
J gene: TRBJ2-7
CDR3 protein: CASSFEGGSYEQYF

V gene: TRBV6-5
clone size: -
J gene: TRBJ2-1
CDR3 protein: CASSYSTSGEYNEQFF

V gene: TRBV12-5
clone size: few
J gene: TRBJ1-1
CDR3 protein: CASGLIGAEAFF

V gene: TRBV27
clone size: few
J gene: TRBJ2-7
CDR3 protein: CASKGGATSYEQYF

V gene: TRBV5-1
clone size: -
J gene: TRBJ1-5
CDR3 protein: CASSLVTGREPQHF

V gene: TRBV6-4
clone size: few
J gene: TRBJ2-1
CDR3 protein: CASSDSDYNEQFF

V gene: TRBV7-6
clone size: many
J gene: TRBJ2-2
CDR3 protein: CASSLGTGPTGELFF

V gene: TRBV28
clone size: few
J gene: TRBJ1-4
CDR3 protein: CASSALIRQLFF

V gene: TRBV7-9
clone size: many
J gene: TRBJ2-1
CDR3 protein: CASRTGGSGRLFIYNEQFF

V gene: TRBV29-1
clone size: once
J gene: TRBJ2-5
CDR3 protein: CSVDSEVQETQYF

V gene: TRBV27
clone size: -
J gene: TRBJ2-2
CDR3 protein: CASSFGDRGGFSGELFF

V gene: TRBV7-9
clone size: many
J gene: TRBJ2-5
CDR3 protein: CASSLRIAGGPETQYF

V gene: TRBV5-5
clone size: few
J gene: TRBJ2-3
CDR3 protein: CASSVLAGGTDTQYF

V gene: TRBV12-5
clone size: few
J gene: TRBJ2-5
CDR3 protein: CASGPMQNRDRGTQYF

V gene: TRBV6-2/TRBV6-3
clone size: -
J gene: TRBJ2-1
CDR3 protein: CASVGRNEQFF

V gene: TRBV6-2/TRBV6-3
clone size: -
J gene: TRBJ2-5
CDR3 protein: CASSYGVAGVRETQYF